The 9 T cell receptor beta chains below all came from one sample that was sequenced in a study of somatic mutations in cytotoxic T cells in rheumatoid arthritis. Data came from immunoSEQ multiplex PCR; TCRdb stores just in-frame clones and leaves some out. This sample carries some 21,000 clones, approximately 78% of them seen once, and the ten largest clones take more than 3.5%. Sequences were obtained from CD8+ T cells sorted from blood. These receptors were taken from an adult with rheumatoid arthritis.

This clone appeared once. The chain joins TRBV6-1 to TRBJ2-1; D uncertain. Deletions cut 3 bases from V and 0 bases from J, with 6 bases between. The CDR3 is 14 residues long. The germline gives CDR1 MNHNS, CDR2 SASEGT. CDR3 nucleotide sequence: TGTGCCAGCAGTGAGGGCGGCTCCTACAATGAGCAGTTCTTC. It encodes CASSEGGSYNEQFF.

The CDR3 sequence is CASSSLAGGSESNQPQHF. The CDR3 bases are TGTGCCAGCAGCTCCCTCGCAGGGGGCTCGGAAAGCAATCAGCCCCAGCATTTT. The gene calls are TRBV27 and TRBJ1-5; TRBD1 agrees at 8 bases. CDR1 MNHEY and CDR2 SMNVEV come from the germline V gene (reference sequence). The V and J ends lost 6 bases and 1 base, in that order; junction bases with no gene match: 14. This CDR3 comprises 18 residues.

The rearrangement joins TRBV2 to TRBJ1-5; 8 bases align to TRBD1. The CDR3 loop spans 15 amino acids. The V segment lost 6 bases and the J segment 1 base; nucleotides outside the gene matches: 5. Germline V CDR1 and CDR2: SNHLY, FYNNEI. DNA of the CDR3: TGTGCCAGCAGCCAGGGGGCCCGGAGCAATCAGCCCCAGCATTTT. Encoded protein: CASSQGARSNQPQHF.

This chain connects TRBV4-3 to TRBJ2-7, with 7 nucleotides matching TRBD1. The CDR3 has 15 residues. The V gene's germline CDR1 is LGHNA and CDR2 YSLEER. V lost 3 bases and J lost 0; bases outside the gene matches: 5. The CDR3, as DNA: TGCGCCAGCAGCCAGGGACAGTCCAGCTCCTACGAGCAGTACTTC. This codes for CASSQGQSSSYEQYF.

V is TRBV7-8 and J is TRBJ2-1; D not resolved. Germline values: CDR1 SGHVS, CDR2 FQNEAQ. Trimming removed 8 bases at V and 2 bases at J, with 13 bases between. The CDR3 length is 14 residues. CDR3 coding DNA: TGTGCCAGCGGGATTAGGGTAGCCTACAATGAGCAGTTCTTC. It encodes CASGIRVAYNEQFF.

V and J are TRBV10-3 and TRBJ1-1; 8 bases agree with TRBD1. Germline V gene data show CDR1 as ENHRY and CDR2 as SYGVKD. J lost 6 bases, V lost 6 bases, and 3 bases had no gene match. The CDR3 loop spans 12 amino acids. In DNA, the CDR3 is TGTGCCATCAGCCAGGGGGCCTCTGAAGCTTTCTTT. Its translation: CAISQGASEAFF.

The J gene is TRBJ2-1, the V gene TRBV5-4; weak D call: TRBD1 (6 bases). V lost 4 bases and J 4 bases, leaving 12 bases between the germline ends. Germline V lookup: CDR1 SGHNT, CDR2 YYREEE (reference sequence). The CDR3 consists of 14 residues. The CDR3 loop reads CASSHDRSYNEQFF. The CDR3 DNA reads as TGTGCCAGCAGCCACGACAGGAGTTACAATGAGCAGTTCTTC.

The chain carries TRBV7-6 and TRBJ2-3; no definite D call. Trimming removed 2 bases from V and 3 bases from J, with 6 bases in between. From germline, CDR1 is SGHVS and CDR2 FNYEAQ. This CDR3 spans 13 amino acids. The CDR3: CASSLLVTDTQYF. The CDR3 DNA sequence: TGTGCCAGCAGCTTATTAGTTACAGATACGCAGTATTTT.

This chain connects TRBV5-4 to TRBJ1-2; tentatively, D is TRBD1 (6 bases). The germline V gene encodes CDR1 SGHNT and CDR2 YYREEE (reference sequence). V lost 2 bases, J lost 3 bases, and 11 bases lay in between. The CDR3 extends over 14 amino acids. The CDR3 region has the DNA TGTGCCAGCAGCTTTACGGGGGCCTACTATGGCTACACCTTC. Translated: CASSFTGAYYGYTF. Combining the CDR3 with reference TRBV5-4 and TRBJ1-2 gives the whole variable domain ETGVTQSPTHLIKTRGQQVTLRCSSQSGHNTVSWYQQALGQGPQFIFQYYREEENGRGNFPPRFSGLQFPNYSSELNVNALELDDSALYLCASSFTGAYYGYTFGSGTRLTVV.